This T cell receptor beta chain originates from a study of cytomegalovirus exposure and HLA in healthy donors. Study overall: An earlier analysis identified more than 95 million unique TCR beta sequences in 150 million to 200 million T cells. Study conclusions and caveats: V- and J-gene trimming in TCR beta was tied to a missense DCLRE1C variant by an analysis performed later.

The length of the CDR3 is 15 residues. V was pared by 1 base and J by 3 bases, with 5 bases of the junction left unmatched. CDR1 MNHEY and CDR2 SVGAGI come from the germline V gene. Primers for the PCR totalled 60 Vbeta and 13 Jbeta. Profiled with immunoSEQ multiplex PCR; TCRdb holds only in-frame clones, not every one. The data contain 110,000 or so clones, 70% to 80% of them singletons. Notes on this clone: What it binds is unknown.

Sequences were obtained from PBMCs. V usage is TRBV6-5 and J usage is TRBJ2-7, with 8 nucleotides matching TRBD1. The receptor was isolated from a woman under 40 in good health and CMV-seropositive. This CDR3 reads CASSYLTGDRYEQYF. CDR3 DNA: TGTGCCAGCAGTTACTTGACAGGGGATCGCTACGAGCAGTACTTC.